This entry lists 32 T cell receptor beta chains sequenced from one sample in a study of PD-1 blockade in classical Hodgkin lymphoma (dated by TCRdb to about 2020). The sample's time point label, decoded: cycle 1 day 1 (C1D1), immediately before nivolumab initiation. Every trial patient had relapsed after autologous stem cell transplantation, and cohorts A, B and C differed in prior brentuximab vedotin exposure. Receptor amplification or capture employed the immunoSEQ multiplex PCR assay. Entries here come from immuneACCESS through TCRdb and include only in-frame sequences with V and J called. Some clones fail to appear in such tables; in the studies checked, an unresolved V gene covers under half of the shortfall, and the cause of the remainder is unknown. For this sample there are just under 100,000 clones; approximately 88% appear just once. More than 9% of the sample is in the top ten clones.

The source was peripheral blood mononuclear cells (PBMCs), collected at baseline. The receptors were sampled from a human donor with classical Hodgkin lymphoma.

This rearrangement joins TRBV18 to TRBJ1-1, with D unclear. V was trimmed by 2 bases and J by 1 base, leaving 8 bases between them. This CDR3 contains 14 residues. Germline lookup yields CDR1 KGHSH and CDR2 LQKENI. CDR3 residues: CASSPSTTNTEAFF. In DNA, the CDR3 is TGTGCCAGCTCACCAAGCACTACGAACACTGAAGCTTTCTTT.

This clone was seen a single time. V usage is TRBV5-4 and J usage is TRBJ2-1; D is possibly TRBD1 (5 bases). The germline V and J ends were trimmed by 4 bases and 5 bases, with 19 bases remaining between them. CDR1 is SGHNT and CDR2 is YYREEE in the germline V gene (reference sequence). The CDR3 totals 16 residues. The CDR3: CASSPKGSGFNNEQFF. The CDR3, as DNA: TGTGCCAGCAGCCCAAAGGGTTCAGGGTTCAACAATGAGCAGTTCTTC.

The rearrangement joins TRBV6-1 to TRBJ1-6, with 7 bases lining up with TRBD1. CDR1 is MNHNS, CDR2 SASEGT, per germline. V gave up 1 base and J gave up 14 bases; unmatched junction bases: 2. The CDR3 contains 12 residues. DNA of the CDR3: TGTGCCAGCAGTGAAGAGGACAGGTCCCTCCACTTT. As protein: CASSEEDRSLHF.

The rearrangement links TRBV19 to TRBJ2-3; the D is unclear. Germline lookup yields CDR1 LNHDA and CDR2 SQIVND (reference sequence). CDR3 size: 11 residues. V lost 7 bases, J lost 5 bases, and 7 bases lay in between. CDR3: CASTDIDTQYF. CDR3 in DNA: TGTGCCAGTACCGATATAGATACGCAGTATTTT.

The rearrangement uses TRBV29-1 and TRBJ2-5, with D perhaps TRBD1 (6 bases). V was cut by 2 bases and J by 5 bases, with 9 bases left in between. CDR1 SQVTM and CDR2 ANQGSEA come from the germline V gene. The CDR3 consists of 12 residues. The CDR3 protein is CSVELQGETQYF. The CDR3 DNA follows: TGCAGCGTTGAATTGCAGGGGGAGACCCAGTACTTC.

J is TRBJ2-7 and V is TRBV6-6, with TRBD1 identical over 7 bases. J lost 1 base, V lost 4 bases, and 7 bases had no gene match. The germline CDR1 and CDR2 sequences are MNHNY and SVGAGI (reference sequence). The CDR3 totals 15 residues. CDR3 sequence (DNA): TGTGCCAGCAGTTCCCACCAGACAGGGTCCTACGAGCAGTACTTC. Amino acids: CASSSHQTGSYEQYF.

This clone occurred a few times. CDR3 amino acids: CASSEAPSTGELFF. The CDR3, as DNA: TGTGCCAGCAGTGAAGCGCCTTCTACCGGGGAGCTGTTTTTT. The J gene is TRBJ2-2, the V gene TRBV6-1; no clear D gene. The V and J ends lost 0 bases and 5 bases respectively, with 7 bases between them. This CDR3 spans 14 amino acids. Per the germline V gene, CDR1 is MNHNS and CDR2 is SASEGT.

The chain joins TRBV18 to TRBJ2-1; TRBD2 agrees at 7 bases. Germline V CDR1 and CDR2: KGHSH, LQKENI. Trimming at V came to 6 bases and at J to 8 bases, leaving 16 bases not matched to a gene. The CDR3 is 16 residues long. In DNA form, the CDR3 reads TGTGCCAGCTCTCCGACTAGCTCCATGCAAGCCGATGAGCAGTTCTTC. It encodes CASSPTSSMQADEQFF.

This chain links TRBV10-3 with TRBJ1-1; possibly TRBD1 for D (5 bases). The CDR3 runs to 14 residues. Germline CDR1 reads ENHRY; CDR2 reads SYGVKD. V lost 0 bases and J lost 3, with 8 bases in between. CDR3 in amino acids: CAISESGTYTEAFF. Written as DNA, the CDR3 is TGTGCCATCAGTGAGTCCGGGACCTACACTGAAGCTTTCTTT.

In its sample, this clone was seen once. The rearrangement links TRBV5-4 to TRBJ2-7; 8 bases are shared with TRBD1. V was pared by 3 bases and J by 3 bases, with 5 bases of the junction left unmatched. This CDR3 is built from 14 residues. Germline loops: CDR1 SGHNT, CDR2 YYREEE (reference sequence). The CDR3 is CASSSGGPSYEQYF. CDR3 bases: TGTGCCAGCAGCTCAGGGGGCCCGAGCTACGAGCAGTACTTC.

Comment on this clone: The same CDR3 can be traced to other DNA sequences in this sample. The CDR3 sequence is CASRGPTDYNEQFF. The DNA of the CDR3 is TGTGCCAGCAGGGGGCCAACGGACTACAATGAGCAGTTCTTC. This chain links TRBV6-5 with TRBJ2-1; possibly TRBD1 for D (5 bases). Germline-derived CDR1 and CDR2 are MNHEY and SVGAGI. V was clipped by 6 bases and J by 3 bases, with 12 bases between them. CDR3 length: 14 residues.

The chain carries TRBV11-3 and TRBJ2-7, with D maybe TRBD1 (6 bases). V lost 4 bases to trimming and J lost 3 bases, with 10 bases between them. Germline CDR1 reads SGHNT; CDR2 reads YENEEA. This CDR3 has 13 amino acids. The CDR3, as DNA: TGTGCCAGCAGCTCGTTAGGGGGCTACGAGCAGTACTTC. Protein sequence: CASSSLGGYEQYF.

The chain employs TRBV7-9 and TRBJ1-2, with D possibly being TRBD1 (5 bases). Trimming took 0 bases from V and 8 from J, leaving 7 bases between them. CDR3 length: 12 residues. Germline V gene lookup returns CDR1 SEHNR and CDR2 FQNEAQ (reference sequence). The CDR3 spells CASSLAQGGYTF. CDR3 DNA: TGTGCCAGCAGCTTAGCGCAGGGCGGCTACACCTTC.

V is TRBV20-1 and J is TRBJ2-7; no definite D call. There are 10 residues in the CDR3. Germline-derived CDR1 and CDR2 are DFQATT and SNEGSKA (reference sequence). Trimming cost V 6 bases and J 7 bases, with 10 bases left between them. CDR3 loop: CSAMNGEQYF. CDR3 DNA sequence: TGCAGTGCCATGAATGGGGAGCAGTACTTC.

The chain is built from TRBV7-9 and TRBJ2-4; D is perhaps TRBD1 (6 bases). V was shortened by 1 base and J by 4 bases, with 11 bases between the two germline ends. Germline CDR1 SEHNR, CDR2 FQNEAQ (reference sequence). This CDR3 has 15 residues. CDR3 sequence (DNA): TGTGCCAGCAGCTTAGAGGACAGCCCGAAAAACATTCAGTACTTC. It yields the protein CASSLEDSPKNIQYF.

V and J are TRBV11-2 and TRBJ2-3, with D possibly matching TRBD2 (5 bases). The CDR3 runs to 12 residues. CDR1 SGHAT and CDR2 FQNNGV come from the germline V gene. V dropped 6 bases and J dropped 5 bases, with 9 bases sitting between them. CDR3 sequence reads: CASRLSGDTQYF. CDR3 bases: TGTGCCAGCAGATTAAGCGGAGATACGCAGTATTTT.

This chain joins TRBV10-3 and TRBJ1-5; D ambiguous. The CDR3 is made up of 11 amino acids. Per the germline V gene, CDR1 is ENHRY and CDR2 is SYGVKD. Trimming stripped 2 bases from V and 9 bases from J, with 5 bases between. CDR3 in DNA: TGTGCCATCAGTGAGGGAGGGCCCCAGCATTTT. It translates to CAISEGGPQHF.

The rearrangement uses TRBV6-6 and TRBJ2-7; weak D call: TRBD1 (7 bases). CDR1 and CDR2 (germline): MNHNY, SVGAGI (reference sequence). The CDR3 consists of 14 residues. V lost 4 bases to trimming and J lost 8 bases, with 18 bases between them. CDR3 bases: TGTGCCAGCAGTTTGGACTACCGGGACAGCAAGCAGTACTTC. It encodes CASSLDYRDSKQYF.

This clone was seen a handful of times. The chain employs TRBV28 and TRBJ1-2, with D perhaps TRBD1 (6 bases). This CDR3 comprises 12 residues. Germline CDR1 MDHEN, CDR2 SYDVKM. The V end lost 2 bases, the J end lost 5 bases, and 6 bases lay between the germline ends. This chain's CDR3 is CASSLRGYGYTF. For the CDR3, the DNA is TGTGCCAGCAGTTTAAGGGGGTATGGCTACACCTTC.

This chain connects TRBV10-3 to TRBJ1-4, with D perhaps matching TRBD1 (6 bases). Germline CDR1 reads ENHRY; CDR2 reads SYGVKD. The CDR3 extends over 14 amino acids. V lost 8 bases and J lost 2, with 12 bases in between. The CDR3 bases are TGTGCCATCGGACCGGGGGGCACTAATGAAAAACTGTTTTTT. Amino acids: CAIGPGGTNEKLFF.

This chain joins TRBV6-6 and TRBJ1-1; no clear D. This CDR3 region has 14 residues. The V end was cut by 2 bases, the J end by 1 base, with 8 bases between. Looked up from germline, CDR1 is MNHNY and CDR2 is SVGAGI (reference sequence). CDR3 nucleotides: TGTGCCAGCAGTTACCTGGGCTCGAACACTGAAGCTTTCTTT. Amino acids: CASSYLGSNTEAFF.

This chain links TRBV7-3 with TRBJ2-2, with D hard to call. The V gene's germline CDR1 is SGHTA and CDR2 FQGTGA. V was cut by 6 bases and J by 3 bases, with 5 bases left in between. This CDR3 has 12 amino acids. CDR3 in DNA: TGTGCCAGCAGTTCTTACACCGGGGAGCTGTTTTTT. This gives the protein CASSSYTGELFF.

This chain connects TRBV5-1 to TRBJ2-7, with D possibly matching TRBD2 (6 bases). Germline V gene data show CDR1 as SGHRS and CDR2 as YFSETQ. The CDR3 covers 16 residues. V lost 0 bases to trimming and J lost 5 bases, with 18 bases between them. The CDR3: CASSLAGALASHEQYF. The DNA for the CDR3 is TGCGCCAGCAGCTTGGCGGGAGCGCTCGCATCCCACGAGCAGTACTTC.

This clone showed up just once. The chain joins TRBV5-6 to TRBJ1-2, with TRBD1 identical over 9 bases. The CDR3 covers 14 residues. In germline, CDR1 is SGHDT, CDR2 YYEEEE. Trimming cost V 1 base and J 7 bases; bases outside gene matches: 5. The CDR3 region has the DNA TGTGCCAGCAGCTTGCCGGGACAGGGAAGTGGCTACACCTTC. It codes for CASSLPGQGSGYTF. Together with reference TRBV5-6 and TRBJ1-2, the CDR3 gives the full variable domain: DAGVTQSPTHLIKTRGQQVTLRCSPKSGHDTVSWYQQALGQGPQFIFQYYEEEERQRGNFPDRFSGHQFPNYSSELNVNALLLGDSALYLCASSLPGQGSGYTFGSGTRLTVV.

The chain joins TRBV18 to TRBJ2-5; D is possibly TRBD1 (6 bases). CDR1 KGHSH and CDR2 LQKENI come from the germline V gene. This CDR3 is 16 amino acids long. V lost 2 bases and J 5 bases, leaving 18 bases between the germline ends. CDR3 residues: CASSPFSLGAGETQYF. The CDR3 region has the DNA TGTGCCAGCTCACCATTCTCGTTGGGGGCTGGGGAGACCCAGTACTTC.

The chain couples TRBV2 to TRBJ1-1; no reliable D call. V was trimmed by 6 bases and J by 5 bases, leaving 13 bases between them. CDR1 and CDR2 from the germline V gene are SNHLY and FYNNEI. The CDR3 is 13 amino acids. The CDR3 region is CASSQGMDTEAFF. CDR3 nucleotides: TGTGCCAGCAGCCAAGGGATGGATACTGAAGCTTTCTTT.

In nucleotides, the CDR3 is TGCGCCAGCAGCGAGGCAGCTAACTATGGCTACACCTTC. Protein: CASSEAANYGYTF. The chain has TRBV4-3 and TRBJ1-2; D gene unclear. The germline V gene encodes CDR1 LGHNA and CDR2 YSLEER. The germline V and J ends were trimmed by 5 bases and 0 bases, with 7 bases remaining between them. This CDR3 has 13 residues.

The chain recombines TRBV7-2 with TRBJ2-2; 9 bases are a match to TRBD1. The CDR3 spans 18 residues. The trim removed 5 bases at V and 6 bases at J, leaving 16 bases unmatched. Germline CDR1 and CDR2: SGHTA and FQGNSA. CDR3 nucleotide sequence: TGTGCCAGCAGCCGACAAGGGACAGGGAAGAAATTGGCCGGGGAGCTGTTTTTT. Protein product: CASSRQGTGKKLAGELFF.

The V gene is TRBV4-3, the J gene TRBJ1-2; 7 bases map to TRBD1. Germline loops: CDR1 LGHNA, CDR2 YSLEER. The CDR3 covers 14 residues. V dropped 0 bases and J dropped 7; count of bases not matched to a gene: 5. CDR3 protein: CASSQEGQGGGYTF. CDR3 nucleotide sequence: TGCGCCAGCAGCCAAGAGGGGCAGGGGGGTGGCTACACCTTC.

The chain has TRBV5-1 and TRBJ1-1, with no clear D. Germline values: CDR1 SGHRS, CDR2 YFSETQ. The V and J ends lost 0 bases and 1 base respectively, with 10 bases between them. The CDR3 totals 15 residues. The CDR3 DNA reads TGCGCCAGCAGCTTGGGAGGGATGGGGAACACTGAAGCTTTCTTT. As protein: CASSLGGMGNTEAFF.

The J gene is TRBJ1-1, the V gene TRBV5-4, with TRBD1 as a possible D gene (5 bases). This CDR3 region has 14 residues. The V gene's germline CDR1 is SGHNT and CDR2 YYREEE (reference sequence). Trimming left V 0 bases short and J 1 base short, with 7 bases between. The CDR3 nucleotides are TGTGCCAGCAGCTTGGTGGGACCGAACACTGAAGCTTTCTTT. It encodes CASSLVGPNTEAFF.

The chain links TRBV2 to TRBJ2-7, with a weak D call TRBD2 (5 bases). V was pared by 6 bases and J by 3 bases, with 18 bases between. Germline CDR1 SNHLY, CDR2 FYNNEI. CDR3 length: 15 residues. The CDR3 DNA is TGTGCCAGCAGAGCAAATACCGGGAACTTCTACGAGCAGTACTTC. It encodes CASRANTGNFYEQYF.